This TCR beta chain was identified in a study of high-grade serous ovarian cancer treatment subgroups. Study-wide results and limits: TCR relatedness rose with neoantigen level and trended with mutation load.

Of note for this clone: Its antigen remains unknown.

The assay was immunoSEQ multiplex PCR, and TCRdb's table has in-frame clones only and misses some. The sample records 7,500 to 8,500 clones, 78% being singletons. Tumor samples were obtained before definitive surgery or chemotherapy. This CDR3 has 16 amino acids. The V end was cut by 4 bases, the J end by 2 bases, with 15 bases between. Germline V gene lookup returns CDR1 MNHEY and CDR2 SVGAGI. Sequenced: tumor tissue. This TCR was recovered from a human donor with high-grade serous ovarian cancer. The chain links TRBV6-5 to TRBJ1-5, with a tentative D call TRBD1 (6 bases). This CDR3 reads CASSSSIAGGNQPQHF. Written as DNA, the CDR3 is TGTGCCAGCAGTTCCTCAATTGCAGGGGGCAATCAGCCCCAGCATTTT.